The following is a TCR beta chain sequence with its context. Its antigen is currently unknown. Libraries were prepared by immunoSEQ multiplex PCR; TCRdb keeps only in-frame clonotypes and omits some of them. Here the sample spans some 66,000 clones, about 90% being singletons. After removal of 6 bases from V and 0 bases from J, the junction contained 5 bases not matched to a gene. This CDR3 is 16 amino acids long. Germline V CDR1 and CDR2: SNHLY, FYNNEI. This specimen comes from a study of T cell responses to AZD1222 COVID-19 vaccine. Whole-study results and caveats: Spike-specific TCR breadth rose after two AZD1222 doses, and depth rose as well. Most donors were white British and more were female, and clonal diversity was possibly underestimated.

The rearrangement uses TRBV2 and TRBJ1-1; TRBD1 aligns across 12 bases. Source: peripheral blood, taken on day 0 of AZD1222 vaccination. The clonotype originates from an adult in good health. CDR3 bases: TGTGCCAGCAGATCGGGACAGGGGGCTGTGAACACTGAAGCTTTCTTT. Translating it yields CASRSGQGAVNTEAFF.